Given below is one TCR beta chain in context. Its antigen is undetermined. The sample is drawn from a study of T cell responses to AZD1222 COVID-19 vaccine. Findings and limits, study-wide: In a largely white British group with more females than males, clonal diversity was possibly underestimated.

The CDR3 is 15 amino acids. Germline lookup yields CDR1 SNHLY and CDR2 FYNNEI. The junction had 2 bases not matched to a gene; V was cut back by 4 bases and J by 0 bases. Using immunoSEQ multiplex PCR, the repertoire was profiled, and TCRdb retains in-frame clones only, with some absent. The sample shows around 130,000 clones, roughly 90% of them seen only once. This TCR was recovered from an adult who received the AZD1222 COVID-19 vaccine. The chain has TRBV2 and TRBJ2-2, with 7 bases aligning to TRBD1. Specimen: peripheral blood, collected 28 days after the second AZD1222 dose. The DNA for the CDR3 is TGTGCCAGCAGTGCCGGGACAGCGAACACCGGGGAGCTGTTTTTT. Its translation: CASSAGTANTGELFF.